The next 16 T cell receptor beta chains were all read from a single sample in a study of cytotoxic CD8 clonotypes in ibrutinib-treated CLL. Assay: immunoSEQ multiplex PCR; the TCRdb copy retains only in-frame clones and omits some. The data show fewer than 100,000 clones, approximately 86% seen once. The input for sequencing was PBMCs, taken before ibrutinib treatment. The receptor source for this set is a human donor with chronic lymphocytic leukemia.

The chain is built from TRBV5-1 and TRBJ1-1; D perhaps matches TRBD1 (6 bases). This CDR3 has 13 residues. CDR1 is SGHRS and CDR2 is YFSETQ in the germline V gene. Trimming removed 5 bases from V and 1 base from J, with 9 bases in between. CDR3 DNA sequence: TGCGCCAGCAGTTGGACAGCGAACACTGAAGCTTTCTTT. Its protein is CASSWTANTEAFF.

This clone was seen more than once but under ten times. The chain combines TRBV15 with TRBJ1-1; no clear D gene. V shed 3 bases and J shed 1 base, with 6 bases lying between them. CDR3 length: 13 amino acids. The germline V gene encodes CDR1 LNHNV and CDR2 YYDKDF (reference sequence). The CDR3 coding sequence is TGTGCCACCAGCAGTCTCAGGAACACTGAAGCTTTCTTT. It specifies CATSSLRNTEAFF.

The chain has TRBV19 and TRBJ2-2; TRBD1 matches 7 bases. Germline CDR1 is LNHDA and CDR2 is SQIVND (reference sequence). The CDR3 is made up of 14 amino acids. The V and J ends lost 9 bases and 4 bases, in that order; junction bases with no gene match: 8. The chain's CDR3 is CASFAGDSTGELFF. Written as DNA, the CDR3 is TGTGCCAGCTTTGCTGGGGACAGCACCGGGGAGCTGTTTTTT.

This rearrangement joins TRBV21-1 to TRBJ1-3. TRBV21-1 is a known pseudogene. CDR3 length: 20 amino acids. CDR3 sequence (DNA): TGTGCCAGCAGCAATGTCCCACTTAAACCAAACTGGCCGCCCGTCAACACCATATATTTT. This translates into CASSNVPLKPNWPPVNTIYF.

J is TRBJ1-2 and V is TRBV7-9; D gene ambiguous. The CDR3 contains 13 residues. The germline V gene encodes CDR1 SEHNR and CDR2 FQNEAQ (reference sequence). The germline V and J ends were trimmed by 3 bases and 2 bases, with 7 bases remaining between them. As DNA, the CDR3 is TGTGCCAGCAGCTTTCAGTCCAACTATGGCTACACCTTC. This encodes CASSFQSNYGYTF.

CDR3 residues: CASSNWGLSLEFQYF. CDR3 sequence (DNA): TGTGCCAGCAGCAACTGGGGACTCTCCCTCGAGTTCCAGTACTTC. V is TRBV9 and J is TRBJ2-5, with D perhaps matching TRBD2 (6 bases). This CDR3 spans 15 amino acids. Germline-derived CDR1 and CDR2 are SGDLS and YYNGEE. V gave up 4 bases and J gave up 10 bases, with 23 bases separating them.

V and J are TRBV11-2 and TRBJ2-3, with 9 bases identical to TRBD2. Germline values: CDR1 SGHAT, CDR2 FQNNGV. This CDR3 has 16 amino acids. The J segment lost 5 bases and the V segment lost 5 bases, leaving 11 bases of the junction unmatched. The CDR3 sequence is CASSGTEREVVDTQYF. CDR3 bases: TGTGCCAGCAGCGGAACCGAGCGGGAGGTGGTAGATACGCAGTATTTT. The full variable domain, its missing parts supplied by reference TRBV11-2 and TRBJ2-3, is EAGVAQSPRYKIIEKRQSVAFWCNPISGHATLYWYQQILGQGPKLLIQFQNNGVVDDSQLPKDRFSAERLKGVDSTLKIQPAKLEDSAVYLCASSGTEREVVDTQYFGPGTRLTVL.

The V call is TRBV4-2, the J call TRBJ1-2; 11 bases are shared with TRBD1. Germline V lookup: CDR1 LGHNA, CDR2 YNFKEQ. Trimming at V came to 0 bases and at J to 6 bases, leaving 6 bases not matched to a gene. The CDR3 has 16 amino acids. The CDR3 here is CASSQDTGQGANGYTF. DNA of the CDR3: TGTGCCAGCAGCCAAGATACAGGACAGGGGGCCAATGGCTACACCTTC.

The chain uses TRBV9 and TRBJ2-7; D possibly corresponds to TRBD2 (6 bases). Germline V gene data show CDR1 as SGDLS and CDR2 as YYNGEE. Deletions cut 4 bases from V and 8 bases from J, with 16 bases between. The CDR3 sequence is 13 residues long. CDR3 loop: CASSQDYSNQQYF. As DNA, the CDR3 is TGTGCCAGCAGCCAGGACTATTCCAACCAGCAGTACTTC.

CDR3 amino acids: CASRIGWGSGDDTQYF. The CDR3 coding sequence is TGTGCCAGCAGGATCGGTTGGGGTAGCGGGGATGATACGCAGTATTTT. The chain has TRBV7-9 and TRBJ2-3; 8 bases align to TRBD2. CDR3 length equals 16 residues. With 6 bases clipped from V and 6 bases from J, the junction kept 14 bases outside the gene matches. Germline lookup yields CDR1 SEHNR and CDR2 FQNEAQ (reference sequence).

This chain links TRBV19 with TRBJ2-1; D remains unclear. V was shortened by 4 bases and J by 5 bases, with 12 bases between the two germline ends. The CDR3 is 14 amino acids. Germline V lookup: CDR1 LNHDA, CDR2 SQIVND (reference sequence). DNA of the CDR3: TGTGCCAGTAGTAGGCTAGGTGTAAACAATGAGCAGTTCTTC. It encodes CASSRLGVNNEQFF.

J is TRBJ2-7 and V is TRBV27, with D possibly called TRBD1 or TRBD2 (5 bases each). CDR3 size: 13 residues. Germline V CDR1 and CDR2: MNHEY, SMNVEV (reference sequence). V was pared by 7 bases and J by 2 bases, with 12 bases between. In DNA form, the CDR3 reads TGTGCCAGCATGAGGTGGGGGACCTACGAGCAGTACTTC. This sequence encodes CASMRWGTYEQYF.

The chain has TRBV5-1 and TRBJ1-2; 7 nucleotides align to TRBD1. CDR3 length: 16 residues. In germline, CDR1 is SGHRS, CDR2 YFSETQ. Trimming took 3 bases from V and 6 from J; bases not matched to a gene: 14. The DNA of the CDR3 is TGCGCCAGCAGCTCGAAAAGACAGGGACTGATTGATGGCTACACCTTC. Its translation is CASSSKRQGLIDGYTF.

The V and J genes are TRBV19 and TRBJ1-3; perhaps TRBD1 as D (5 bases). Per the germline V gene, CDR1 is LNHDA and CDR2 is SQIVND (reference sequence). The V end was cut by 7 bases, the J end by 3 bases, with 13 bases between. This CDR3 contains 14 residues. The CDR3 region is CASTAPGGGNTIYF. CDR3 coding DNA: TGTGCCAGTACTGCCCCCGGGGGTGGAAACACCATATATTTT.

The chain has TRBV11-2 and TRBJ2-5; 12 nucleotides align to TRBD2. The V and J ends lost 5 bases and 2 bases, in that order; junction bases with no gene match: 15. The V gene's germline CDR1 is SGHAT and CDR2 FQNNGV. The CDR3 totals 19 residues. CDR3 coding DNA: TGTGCCAGCAGCCTCCACCCGACTAGCGGGAGCGCTATTCAAGAGACCCAGTACTTC. It specifies CASSLHPTSGSAIQETQYF. The variable domain in full, completed from reference TRBV11-2 and TRBJ2-5, reads EAGVAQSPRYKIIEKRQSVAFWCNPISGHATLYWYQQILGQGPKLLIQFQNNGVVDDSQLPKDRFSAERLKGVDSTLKIQPAKLEDSAVYLCASSLHPTSGSAIQETQYFGPGTRLLVL.

V gene TRBV7-8 combines with J gene TRBJ1-5; 8 bases fit TRBD1. Germline values: CDR1 SGHVS, CDR2 FQNEAQ. This CDR3 is built from 15 residues. Germline trimming cut 5 bases from V and 0 bases from J; bases unmatched to any gene: 3. The CDR3 nucleotides read TGTGCCAGCAGCCGGACAGGGTCTAGCAATCAGCCCCAGCATTTT. Translated: CASSRTGSSNQPQHF.